The table lists the clone carrying this T cell receptor beta chain with a count of one. Its antigen remains unknown. The donors, nominally healthy at sampling, likely had unrecorded immune exposures. PCR was performed using 60 Vbeta and 13 Jbeta primers. Using immunoSEQ multiplex PCR, the repertoire was profiled, and TCRdb retains in-frame clones only, with some absent. The table lists some 100,000 clones, around three quarters of them singletons, with about 3.6% in the top ten. The sample is drawn from a study of cytomegalovirus exposure and HLA in healthy donors. General study points: Later analysis placed DRB1 highest and HLA-C lowest in TCR association rates, which differed by HLA locus. Most TCR beta V segments were productive about 87% or about 30% of the time in an earlier analysis. Common viral pathogens seemed, in a later analysis, to connect with several of the most significant clusters.

Looked up from germline, CDR1 is SGHDT and CDR2 is YYEEEE. The CDR3 loop spans 14 amino acids. V lost 4 bases and J lost 3; bases outside the gene matches: 3. The receptor was isolated from a male donor in good health and CMV-seropositive. The sequenced material came from PBMCs. The chain uses TRBV5-6 and TRBJ1-1, with 10 nucleotides matching TRBD1. The CDR3 nucleotides read TGTGCCAGCAGCCTTGGGACAGGGGACACTGAAGCTTTCTTT. Amino acids: CASSLGTGDTEAFF.